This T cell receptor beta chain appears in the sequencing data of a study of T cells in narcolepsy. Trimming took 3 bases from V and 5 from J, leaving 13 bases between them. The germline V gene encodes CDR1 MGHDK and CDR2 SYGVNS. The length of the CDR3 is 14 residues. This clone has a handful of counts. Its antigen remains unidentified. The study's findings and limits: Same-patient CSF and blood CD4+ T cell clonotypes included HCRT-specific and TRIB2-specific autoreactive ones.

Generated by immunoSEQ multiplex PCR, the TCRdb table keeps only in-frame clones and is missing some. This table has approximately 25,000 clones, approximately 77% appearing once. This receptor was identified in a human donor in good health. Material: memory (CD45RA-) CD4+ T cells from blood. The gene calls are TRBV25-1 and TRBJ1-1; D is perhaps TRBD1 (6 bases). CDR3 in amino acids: CASSDRQGRTEAFF. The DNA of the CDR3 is TGTGCCAGCAGTGACCGGCAGGGGAGGACTGAAGCTTTCTTT. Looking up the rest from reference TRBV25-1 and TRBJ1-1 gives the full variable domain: EADIYQTPRYLVIGTGKKITLECSQTMGHDKMYWYQQDPGMELHLIHYSYGVNSTEKGDLSSESTVSRIRTEHFPLTLESARPSHTSQYLCASSDRQGRTEAFFGQGTRLTVV.